The 10 T cell receptor beta chains given below trace back to one sample, sequenced in a study of post-analysis software for immune sequencing data. Overall study results and limits: Elevated frequency relative to controls characterized roughly 5 TRBV segments in patients, TRBV5-6, TRBV5-1 and TRBV20-1 among them.

The TCR beta cDNA libraries contained unique molecular identifiers. TCRdb processed the PCR reads anew with MiXCR; each CDR3 protein has one entry. The data contain roughly 700,000 distinct CDR3 sequences, roughly 27% of them seen just once; the ten biggest clones take up more than 0.45%. These TCRs' antigens remain unknown. Source material: blood. Receptors were obtained from a girl under 18 with multiple sclerosis.

The rearrangement links TRBV10-3 to TRBJ2-3, with D possibly being TRBD1 (5 bases). V was cut by 6 bases and J by 4 bases, with 8 bases left in between. Germline V gives CDR1 ENHRY, CDR2 SYGVKD. This CDR3 is 12 amino acids long. CDR3 coding DNA: TGTGCCATCAGAACAGGACCAGATACGCAGTATTTT. Translated: CAIRTGPDTQYF.

The chain carries TRBV7-2 and TRBJ2-1, with TRBD1 matching over 7 bases. CDR3 length: 13 residues. Germline-derived CDR1 and CDR2 are SGHTA and FQGNSA. Trimming cost V 5 bases and J 13 bases; bases outside gene matches: 11. The CDR3 here is CASSPVNRGPQFF. CDR3 DNA: TGTGCCAGCAGCCCCGTCAACAGGGGCCCCCAGTTCTTC.

The sample holds many counts of this clonotype. The chain employs TRBV4-2 and TRBJ2-5; 9 bases match TRBD1. Trimming removed 1 base from V and 7 bases from J; junction bases left unmatched: 13. Germline V lookup: CDR1 LGHNA, CDR2 YNFKEQ. This CDR3 contains 17 residues. The CDR3 region is CASSQALVTGGPGTQYF. CDR3 DNA: TGTGCCAGCAGCCAAGCCCTGGTTACAGGGGGCCCGGGGACCCAGTACTTC.

The V call is TRBV11-2, the J call TRBJ2-1; 9 bases agree with TRBD2. The junction had 5 bases not matched to a gene; V was cut back by 1 base and J by 4 bases. This CDR3 spans 16 amino acids. Germline V gene data show CDR1 as SGHAT and CDR2 as FQNNGV. CDR3 in DNA: TGTGCCAGCAGCTTAGGTGGGACTAGCAGTTACAATGAGCAGTTCTTC. It encodes CASSLGGTSSYNEQFF.

This clonotype showed up just a few times. V usage is TRBV6-5 and J usage is TRBJ2-3; D is undetermined. Germline CDR1 and CDR2: MNHEY and SVGAGI. The length of the CDR3 is 15 residues. Trimming removed 8 bases at V and 1 base at J, with 16 bases between. Here the CDR3 reads CASGSGGFGTDTQYF. The DNA for the CDR3 is TGTGCCAGCGGATCGGGCGGCTTTGGCACAGATACGCAGTATTTT.

This clonotype has only a few counts. CDR3 bases: TGTGCCAGCAGTTTAGAAGTGGGGTATCAGCCCCAGCATTTT. Its protein product is CASSLEVGYQPQHF. V gene TRBV12-3 or TRBV12-4 combines with J gene TRBJ1-5; D uncertain. The V gene lost 1 base and the J gene lost 5 bases, with 9 bases spanning the gap. This CDR3 comprises 14 residues.

CDR3 in amino acids: CASSIGGTGPSQPQHF. CDR3 bases: TGCGCCAGCAGCATCGGAGGGACAGGTCCGAGTCAGCCCCAGCATTTT. V and J are TRBV5-1 and TRBJ1-5; 8 bases line up with TRBD1. The germline V gene encodes CDR1 SGHRS and CDR2 YFSETQ. V lost 4 bases and J lost 6; bases outside the gene matches: 12. The CDR3 is 16 residues long.

The chain employs TRBV20-1 and TRBJ2-1; D gene ambiguous. V shed 3 bases and J shed 9 bases, with 12 bases lying between them. The CDR3 has 12 amino acids. Germline CDR1 and CDR2: DFQATT and SNEGSKA (reference sequence). DNA of the CDR3: TGCAGTGCTAGGGGGATCTTGGGTGAGCAGTTCTTC. It specifies CSARGILGEQFF.

The V call is TRBV5-1, the J call TRBJ2-5; 7 positions match TRBD1. V lost 4 bases and J lost 4; bases outside the gene matches: 7. The V gene's germline CDR1 is SGHRS and CDR2 YFSETQ. The CDR3 covers 14 residues. CDR3 nucleotide sequence: TGCGCCAGCAGCGCTGCCCACAGGGGAGAGACCCAGTACTTC. Translation gives CASSAAHRGETQYF. Full variable domain (missing parts from reference TRBV5-1 and TRBJ2-5): KAGVTQTPRYLIKTRGQQVTLSCSPISGHRSVSWYQQTPGQGLQFLFEYFSETQRNKGNFPGRFSGRQFSNSRSEMNVSTLELGDSALYLCASSAAHRGETQYFGPGTRLLVL.

This clonotype was seen many times. The V gene is TRBV4-2, the J gene TRBJ2-1; D may be TRBD2 (5 bases). This CDR3 has 21 residues. Trimming shortened V by 0 bases and J by 0 bases, and 24 bases separated the two germline ends. Per germline, CDR1 LGHNA and CDR2 YNFKEQ. CDR3 in amino acids: CASSQETGGLIGGRSYNEQFF. The CDR3, as DNA: TGTGCCAGCAGCCAAGAAACTGGCGGACTCATCGGCGGGCGCTCCTACAATGAGCAGTTCTTC.